The clone carrying this T cell receptor beta chain was observed a handful of times. This record belongs to a study of T-cell memory formation after mild COVID-19. With V trimmed by 4 bases and J by 15 bases, 7 bases remained unmatched. The germline V gene has CDR1 SGHTA and CDR2 FQGTGA. The CDR3 is 13 amino acids. Libraries for TCRalpha and TCRbeta carried sample barcodes and unique molecular identifiers via 5'RACE. TCRdb itself ran the 5' RACE reads through MiXCR, one entry per CDR3 protein. The sample contains 400,000 or so distinct CDR3 sequences, 20% of which appear only once. The TCR sequence derives from an adult woman who had mild COVID-19 (a few samples of this study predate the infection). Cell type and time point are not known. Sequences were obtained from PBMCs or a T cell subset sorted from them (not recorded which). This chain links TRBV7-3 with TRBJ1-6; 9 nucleotides line up with TRBD1. CDR3 loop: CASSSGTGSLLHF. The DNA of the CDR3 is TGTGCCAGCAGCTCCGGGACAGGGTCTCTCCTCCACTTT.